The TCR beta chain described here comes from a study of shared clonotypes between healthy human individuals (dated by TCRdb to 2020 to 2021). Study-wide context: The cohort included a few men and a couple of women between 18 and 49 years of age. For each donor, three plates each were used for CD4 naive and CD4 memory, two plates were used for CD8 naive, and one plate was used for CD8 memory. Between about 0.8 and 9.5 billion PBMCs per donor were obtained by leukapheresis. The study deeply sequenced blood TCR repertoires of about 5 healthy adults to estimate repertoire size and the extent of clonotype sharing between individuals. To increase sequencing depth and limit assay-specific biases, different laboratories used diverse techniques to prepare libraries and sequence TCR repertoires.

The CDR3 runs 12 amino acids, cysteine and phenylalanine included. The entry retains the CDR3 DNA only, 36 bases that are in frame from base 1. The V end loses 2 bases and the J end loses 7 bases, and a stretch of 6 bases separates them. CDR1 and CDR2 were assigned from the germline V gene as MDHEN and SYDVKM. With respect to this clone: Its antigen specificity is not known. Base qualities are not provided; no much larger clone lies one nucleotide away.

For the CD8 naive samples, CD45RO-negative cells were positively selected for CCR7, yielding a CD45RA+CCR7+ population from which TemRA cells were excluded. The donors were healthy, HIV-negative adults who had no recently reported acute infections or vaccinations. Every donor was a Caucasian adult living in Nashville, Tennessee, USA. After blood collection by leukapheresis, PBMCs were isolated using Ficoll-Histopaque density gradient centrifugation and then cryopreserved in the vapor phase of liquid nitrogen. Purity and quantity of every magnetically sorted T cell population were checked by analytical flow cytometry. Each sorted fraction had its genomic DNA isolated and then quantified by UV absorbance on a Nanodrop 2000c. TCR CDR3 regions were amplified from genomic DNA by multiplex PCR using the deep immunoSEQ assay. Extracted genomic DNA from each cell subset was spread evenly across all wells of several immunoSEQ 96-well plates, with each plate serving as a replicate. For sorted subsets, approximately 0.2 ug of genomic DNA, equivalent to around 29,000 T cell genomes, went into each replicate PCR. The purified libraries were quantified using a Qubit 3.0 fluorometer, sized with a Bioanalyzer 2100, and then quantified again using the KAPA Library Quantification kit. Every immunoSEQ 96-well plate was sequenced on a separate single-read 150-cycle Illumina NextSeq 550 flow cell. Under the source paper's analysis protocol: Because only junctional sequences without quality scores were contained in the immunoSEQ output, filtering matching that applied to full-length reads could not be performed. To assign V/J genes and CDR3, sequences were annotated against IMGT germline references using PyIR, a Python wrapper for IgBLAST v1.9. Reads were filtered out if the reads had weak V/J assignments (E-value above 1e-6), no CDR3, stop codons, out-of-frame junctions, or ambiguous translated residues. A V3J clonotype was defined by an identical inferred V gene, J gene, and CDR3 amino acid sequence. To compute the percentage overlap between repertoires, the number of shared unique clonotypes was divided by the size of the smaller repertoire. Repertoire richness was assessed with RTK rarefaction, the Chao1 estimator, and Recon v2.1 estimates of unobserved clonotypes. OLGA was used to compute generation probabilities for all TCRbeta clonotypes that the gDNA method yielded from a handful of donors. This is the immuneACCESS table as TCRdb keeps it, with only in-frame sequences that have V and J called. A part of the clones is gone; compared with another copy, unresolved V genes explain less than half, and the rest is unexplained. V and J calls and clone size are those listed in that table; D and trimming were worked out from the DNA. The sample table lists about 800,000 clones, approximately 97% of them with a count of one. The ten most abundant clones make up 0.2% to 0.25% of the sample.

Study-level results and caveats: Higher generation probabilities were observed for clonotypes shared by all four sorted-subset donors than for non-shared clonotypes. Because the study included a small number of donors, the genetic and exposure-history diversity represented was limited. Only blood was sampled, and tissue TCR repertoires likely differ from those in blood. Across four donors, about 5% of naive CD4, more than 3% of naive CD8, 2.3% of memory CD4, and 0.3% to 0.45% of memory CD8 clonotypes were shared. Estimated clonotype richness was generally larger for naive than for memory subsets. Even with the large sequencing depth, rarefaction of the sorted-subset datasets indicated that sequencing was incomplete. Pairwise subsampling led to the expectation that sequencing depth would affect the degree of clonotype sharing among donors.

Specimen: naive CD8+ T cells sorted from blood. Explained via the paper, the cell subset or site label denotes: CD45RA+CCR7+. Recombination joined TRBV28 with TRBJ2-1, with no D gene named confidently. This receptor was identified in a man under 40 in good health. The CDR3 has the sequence CASSLKGNEQFF. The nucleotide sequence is TGTGCCAGCAGTTTAAAGGGTAATGAGCAGTTCTTC.